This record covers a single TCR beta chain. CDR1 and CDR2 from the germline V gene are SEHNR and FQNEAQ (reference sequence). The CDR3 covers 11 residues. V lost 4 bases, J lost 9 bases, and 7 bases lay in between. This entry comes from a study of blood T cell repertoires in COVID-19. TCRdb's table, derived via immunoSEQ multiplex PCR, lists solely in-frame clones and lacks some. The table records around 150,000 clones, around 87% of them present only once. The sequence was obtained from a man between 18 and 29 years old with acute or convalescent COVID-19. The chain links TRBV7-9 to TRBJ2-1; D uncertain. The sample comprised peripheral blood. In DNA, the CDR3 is TGTGCCAGCAGCTCGTCGGGTGAGCAGTTCTTC. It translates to CASSSSGEQFF.